This TCR beta chain was recorded in a study of T cell clones after liver transplantation (dated by TCRdb to about 2019). Regarding the study in general: The samples were obtained from ITN030ST, a randomized trial that attempted immunosuppression withdrawal within 2 years after liver transplantation. Of the 8 liver transplant recipients making up the studied cohort, 3 were classified as tolerant and 5 as non-tolerant. To count as tolerant, a recipient had to stay completely off immunosuppression for at least one year without liver enzymes climbing beyond twice the upper limit of normal. Blood samples were collected pre-transplant, pre-randomization before withdrawal, and post-randomization after either complete withdrawal or failed withdrawal. Subjects received no induction therapy and standard immunosuppression until randomization at 12-24 months post-transplant. Of the eight recipients, a few were HCV-positive, while the remaining recipients had been transplanted for non-autoimmune, non-viral indications. Donor-reactive T cell clones were identified using TCRbeta sequencing after a pre-transplant mixed lymphocyte reaction and were then followed in post-transplant blood. Third party-reactive TCRbeta sequences from pre-transplant MLRs were also identified as an antigen-independent comparator for donor-reactive sequences. What the authors observed across the whole study: A significant post-transplant decrease in circulating donor-reactive CD4 TCRbeta sequences was observed in most of the 8 subjects, irrespective of tolerance or HCV status. When repertoire turnover was taken into account, detection of donor-reactive sequences was significantly reduced in 7 of 8 subjects for CD4 and in 8 of 8 subjects for CD8. Without allograft tissue specimens, donor-reactive T cells may have migrated into the graft rather than being deleted. Donor-reactive sequences declined more than third party-reactive ones, suggesting partial antigen-specific deletion unrelated to withdrawal success. The conclusions were preliminary, being limited by small, heterogeneous patient numbers and by non-standardized post-transplant time points. Low numbers of available donor cells limited the measurable donor-reactive repertoire in two subjects.

Note on this clone: Its binding antigen is unknown. Per-base quality was not reported, and no clone a single base away is much larger than it.

High-throughput TCRbeta CDR3 sequencing of frozen genomic DNA was performed by immunoSEQ, with PCR amplification, mapping, bias correction and internal controls included. On the authors' methods: Only productive rearrangements were retained, and each unique TCRbeta sequence was defined by its CDR3 nucleotide sequence together with its V and J gene. For a sequence to be called donor-reactive, it needed a frequency of at least 0.01% and at least 5-fold expansion in CFSE-low cells compared with unstimulated pre-transplant cells. To ensure at least 90% detection power, minimum frequency thresholds were set for each subject based on that subject's lowest-template unstimulated sample. Repertoire turnover was measured by Jensen-Shannon divergence between the top 1000 TCRbeta sequences post- and pre-transplant. Two-sided Fisher's exact tests were used to test for changes in how often donor-reactive sequences were detected. Not all clones reach the TCRdb copy of this immuneACCESS table, which keeps in-frame sequences only. Checked studies attribute under half of the gap to unresolved V genes and leave the rest unexplained. V, J and clone size are taken as reported in that table, and D and trimming were inferred from the DNA itself. Counted in this sample were approximately 72,000 clones; 90% of them appeared once. The ten most abundant clones make up roughly 2.5% of the sample.

The sample's time point label, decoded: pre-transplant. Unstimulated PBMCs, after thawing, were stained for CD3, CD4 and CD8 and then FACS-sorted into CD3+CD4+ and CD3+CD8+ populations. Randomization to immunosuppression withdrawal applied to every one of the 8 studied subjects. The Qiagen DNeasy Blood and Tissue Kit was used for isolation of genomic DNA. The specimen was CD4+ T cells from blood, collected before liver transplant. This receptor was taken from a human donor who received a liver transplant.

The nucleotide sequence is given as TGCGCCAGCAGCCATGACAGGGCGGGGGACTATGGCTACACCTTC. It translates to CASSHDRAGDYGYTF. Rearrangement joined TRBV4-3 to TRBJ1-2, with TRBD1 identical over 7 junction bases. The junction shows trimming of 3 bases on V and 3 bases on J, and the gene matches do not reach 7 bases of it. The CDR3 spans 15 residues, from the cysteine through the phenylalanine. Solely the CDR3 DNA is kept, with 45 bases framed from the first base. As encoded in the germline V gene, CDR1 is LGHNA while CDR2 is YSLEER.